Listed below are T cell receptor beta chains from one sample, sequenced in a study of blood T cell repertoires in COVID-19. This table comes from immunoSEQ multiplex PCR, and its TCRdb copy is limited to in-frame clones, with some not included. The table records 25,000 to 30,000 clones, 65% to 90% of them present only once. Sequencing used peripheral blood. The receptor source for this set is a human donor in a cohort sampled during active COVID-19. CDR3s leave out the opening cysteine and the closing phenylalanine or tryptophan. The D gene is left open where the match is weak.

V	D	J	CDR3
TRBV3-1/TRBV3-2	.	TRBJ2-3	ASSPRQVPTDTQY
TRBV7-9	.	TRBJ2-2	ASSTLGHRAGELF
TRBV7-3	TRBD1	TRBJ1-2	ASSSTPGQGVNYGYT
TRBV2	.	TRBJ2-3	ASRSSRRPRGTTDTQY
TRBV5-1	TRBD1	TRBJ1-2	ASGGTGLDYGYT
TRBV7-3	.	TRBJ1-1	ASSLAGGNTEAF
TRBV6-6	.	TRBJ1-2	ASSYLAGSYGYT
TRBV25-1	.	TRBJ1-2	ASSDGRATYGYT
TRBV7-6	TRBD2	TRBJ2-1	ASSLRLAGGNEQF
TRBV5-1	TRBD2	TRBJ2-3	ASSTGTSEGVTQY
TRBV3-1/TRBV3-2	TRBD2	TRBJ2-7	ASSQIKRGLAYEQY
TRBV21-1	.	TRBJ1-1	ASSRDKAGGMNTEAF
TRBV7-8	TRBD1	TRBJ2-7	ASSLTDRGSYEQY
TRBV7-2	.	TRBJ1-4	ASSRKGAANEKLF
TRBV5-1	.	TRBJ2-3	ASSPRAGLTDTQY
TRBV7-8	.	TRBJ2-1	ASSATTRGNEQF
TRBV28	TRBD2	TRBJ2-5	ASSFWGGQETQY
TRBV7-9	.	TRBJ2-5	ASSDTQDETQY
TRBV30	.	TRBJ2-7	AWSVSRTDFSYEQY
TRBV5-6	.	TRBJ1-6	ASSYLGGLSSPLH
TRBV19	TRBD2	TRBJ2-5	ASRRMAGGETQY
TRBV11-2	TRBD2	TRBJ2-3	ASSTTSGGDTQY
TRBV4-1	TRBD1	TRBJ1-1	ASSQDVLDRDKYEAF
TRBV6-2/TRBV6-3	TRBD1	TRBJ1-3	ASSATRDRVIGNTIY
TRBV9	.	TRBJ1-1	ASSPGGAEAF
TRBV27	TRBD2	TRBJ2-2	ASSLSILLAGGPTGELF
TRBV11-2	TRBD2	TRBJ2-5	ASSLTSGAETQY
TRBV19	.	TRBJ1-2	ASSIPGFSYGYT